The following is a TCR beta chain sequence with its context. What it binds is not known. CDR3 length: 15 amino acids. In germline, CDR1 is SGHTA, CDR2 FQGNSA. J gave up 7 bases and V 4 bases, and 5 bases lay outside the gene matches. The data were taken from a study of cytomegalovirus exposure and HLA in healthy donors. Overall study results and limits: In a later analysis, an Asian-associated ancestry cluster reportedly showed fewer N-insertions than the 666-donor mean. CMV antigen specificity of three CMV-associated chains was confirmed in vitro.

Despite likely unrecorded immune exposures, the donors were nominally healthy at the time of sampling. The PCR ran on 60 Vbeta and 13 Jbeta primers. The data were produced by immunoSEQ multiplex PCR, yet TCRdb's version contains in-frame clones alone and is incomplete. Of under 200,000 clones listed, roughly 85% are singletons. The rearrangement links TRBV7-2 to TRBJ2-1, with TRBD2 identical over 12 bases. Sequenced material: PBMCs. The receptor was isolated from a woman aged 40 to 50 in good health and CMV-seronegative. The CDR3 DNA sequence: TGTGCCAGCAGCTCGACTAGCGGGAGTCGAAATGAGCAGTTCTTC. Its translation is CASSSTSGSRNEQFF.